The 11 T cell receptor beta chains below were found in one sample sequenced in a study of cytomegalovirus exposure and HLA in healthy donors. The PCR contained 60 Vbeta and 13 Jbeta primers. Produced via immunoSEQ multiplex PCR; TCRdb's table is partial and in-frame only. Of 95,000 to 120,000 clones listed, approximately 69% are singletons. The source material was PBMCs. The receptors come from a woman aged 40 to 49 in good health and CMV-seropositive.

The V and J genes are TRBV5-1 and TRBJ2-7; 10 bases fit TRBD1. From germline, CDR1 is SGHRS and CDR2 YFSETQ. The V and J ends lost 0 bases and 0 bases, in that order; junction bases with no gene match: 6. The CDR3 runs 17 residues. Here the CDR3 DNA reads TGCGCCAGCAGCTTGGGACAGGGGGCACCAAGCTCCTACGAGCAGTACTTC. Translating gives CASSLGQGAPSSYEQYF.

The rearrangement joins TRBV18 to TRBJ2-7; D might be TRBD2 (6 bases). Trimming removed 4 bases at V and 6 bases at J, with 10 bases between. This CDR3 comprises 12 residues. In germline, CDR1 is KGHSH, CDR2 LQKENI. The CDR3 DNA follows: TGTGCCAGCTCACTGACTAGTCCCGAGCAGTACTTC. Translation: CASSLTSPEQYF.

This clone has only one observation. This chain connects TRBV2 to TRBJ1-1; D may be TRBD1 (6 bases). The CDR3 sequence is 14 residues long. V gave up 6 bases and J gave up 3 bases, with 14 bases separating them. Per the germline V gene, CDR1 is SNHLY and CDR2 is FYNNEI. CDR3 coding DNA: TGTGCCAGCAGCAAACAGGGTCGCGACACTGAAGCTTTCTTT. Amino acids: CASSKQGRDTEAFF.

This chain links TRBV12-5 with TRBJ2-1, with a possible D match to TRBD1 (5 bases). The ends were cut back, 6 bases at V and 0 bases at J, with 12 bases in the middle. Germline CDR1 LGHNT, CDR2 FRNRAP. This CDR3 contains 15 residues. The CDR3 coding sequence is TGTGCTAGTGGCTCAGGGTATGACTCCTACAATGAGCAGTTCTTC. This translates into CASGSGYDSYNEQFF.

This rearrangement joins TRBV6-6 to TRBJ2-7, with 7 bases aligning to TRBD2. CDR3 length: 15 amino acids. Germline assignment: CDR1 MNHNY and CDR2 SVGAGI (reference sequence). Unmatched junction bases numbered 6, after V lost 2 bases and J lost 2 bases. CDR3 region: CASSYEAGRAYEQYF. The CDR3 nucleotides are TGTGCCAGCAGTTACGAGGCAGGGAGGGCCTACGAGCAGTACTTC.

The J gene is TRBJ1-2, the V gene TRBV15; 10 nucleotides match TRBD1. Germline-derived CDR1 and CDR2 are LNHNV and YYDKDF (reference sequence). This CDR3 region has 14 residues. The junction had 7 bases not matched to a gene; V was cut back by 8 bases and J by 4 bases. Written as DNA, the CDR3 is TGTGCCACCGCCCGGGACAGGGGCCCCTATGGCTACACCTTC. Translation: CATARDRGPYGYTF. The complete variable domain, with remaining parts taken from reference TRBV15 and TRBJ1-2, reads DAMVIQNPRYQVTQFGKPVTLSCSQTLNHNVMYWYQQKSSQAPKLLFHYYDKDFNNEADTPDNFQSRRPNTSFCFLDIRSPGLGDTAMYLCATARDRGPYGYTFGSGTRLTVV.

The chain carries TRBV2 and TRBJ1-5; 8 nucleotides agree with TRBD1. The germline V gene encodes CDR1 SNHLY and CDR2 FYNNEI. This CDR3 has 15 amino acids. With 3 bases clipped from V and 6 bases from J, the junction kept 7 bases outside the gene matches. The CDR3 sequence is CASSDTGGRGQPQHF. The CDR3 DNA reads TGTGCCAGCAGTGACACAGGGGGGAGGGGTCAGCCCCAGCATTTT.

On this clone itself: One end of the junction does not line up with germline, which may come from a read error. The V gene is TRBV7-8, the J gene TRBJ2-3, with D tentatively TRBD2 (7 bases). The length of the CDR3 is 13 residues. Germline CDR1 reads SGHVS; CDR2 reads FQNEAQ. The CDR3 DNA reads TGTGCCAGCAGCCGAATGGGGGGGCTGCGCCTAAACTTT. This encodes CASSRMGGLRLNF.

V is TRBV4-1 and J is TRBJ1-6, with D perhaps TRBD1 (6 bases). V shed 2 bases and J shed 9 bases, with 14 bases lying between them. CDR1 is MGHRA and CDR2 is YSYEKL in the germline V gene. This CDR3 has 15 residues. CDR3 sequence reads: CASSQSDRKFSPLHF. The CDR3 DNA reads TGCGCCAGCAGCCAATCCGACAGGAAGTTTTCACCCCTCCACTTT.

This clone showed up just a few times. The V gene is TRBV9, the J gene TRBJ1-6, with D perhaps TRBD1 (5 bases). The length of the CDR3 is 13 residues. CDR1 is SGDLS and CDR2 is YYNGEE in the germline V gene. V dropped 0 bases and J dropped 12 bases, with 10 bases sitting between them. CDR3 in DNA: TGTGCCAGCAGCGTAGAGGAGGGGCGACCCCTCCACTTT. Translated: CASSVEEGRPLHF.

This CDR3 is CASSELRETGAFF. Written as DNA, the CDR3 is TGCGCCAGTAGCGAACTAAGAGAGACAGGAGCTTTCTTT. The chain combines TRBV5-1 with TRBJ1-1; TRBD1 is a possible D gene (6 bases). The CDR3 is 13 amino acids. CDR1 and CDR2 (germline): SGHRS, YFSETQ. Trimming shortened V by 8 bases and J by 10 bases, and 21 bases separated the two germline ends.